Sequencing of this T cell receptor (beta chain) was carried out in a study of CD8 T cells in Susac syndrome (dated by TCRdb to about 2019). Notes on the research overall: Among the sequenced Susac syndrome patients, five or six had clinically active disease and fewer than 10 were in clinical remission. At the time of blood withdrawal, Susac syndrome patients were either therapy-naive, taking corticosteroids (with some also receiving IVIg), or on IVIg alone. Repertoire sequencing was used to test whether CD8+ T cell activation and differentiation in Susac syndrome was antigen driven.

Trimming leaves V shorter by 3 bases and J shorter by 3 bases, with the junction holding 11 bases beyond the gene matches. The CDR3, cysteine through phenylalanine, is 18 amino acids long. Kept here is only the CDR3 DNA, which spans 54 bases and is read in frame from base 1. The germline V gene specifies MDHEN as CDR1 and SYDVKM as CDR2. What the authors observed across the whole study: The CD4+ T cell repertoire of patients with Susac syndrome showed no detectable clonal expansion. The study acknowledged that relatively few individuals were included in the TCR sequencing and HLA analysis.

RNA was extracted using the RNeasy kit, and about 0.5 to 1 microgram was reverse transcribed with random hexamers. The immunoSEQ multiplex PCR assay, covering 54 Vbeta and 13 Jbeta segments, was used to amplify TCR beta CDR3 regions. To correct PCR amplification bias, a synthetic template baseline was used for both primer optimization and computational correction. Processing in the source paper ran as follows. Reads were assigned to V, D and J genes according to IMGT and analyzed in immunoSEQ Analyzer, with only productive sequences retained. To calculate clonality, Shannon entropy was normalized by log2 of the number of productive unique sequences and then subtracted from one. For each patient and control, public and private clones were evaluated within the 100 most prevalent clones. Susac-specific clones were defined as absent from healthy and MS cohorts, roughly 1,100 published viral clones and other ImmuneACCESS disease sequences. TCRdb's own reprocessing of the public reads used fastp at Q25 and MiXCR and kept productive beta chains. Each entry merges the rows of one CDR3 protein and shows their most common DNA and genes. The V and J calls follow TCRdb's processing rather than the paper's. This sample comprises over 150,000 distinct CDR3 sequences, roughly 94% of them detected only once. 0.099% of the sample goes to the ten largest clones.

On this clonotype itself: It has no known antigen specificity. Per-nucleotide qualities are absent, and no much larger clonotype sits a single base away.

Peripheral blood CD8+ and CD4+ T cells from healthy donors, Susac syndrome patients and multiple sclerosis patients were profiled by high-throughput TCR beta sequencing. Recently defined diagnostic criteria for definite or probable disease were met by the Susac syndrome patients. Bulk CD8+ and CD4+ T cells were purified by magnetic negative isolation, whereas CD8+ TEMRA cells were enriched by FACS. Blood was collected in EDTA tubes and processed within 24 hours, with PBMCs isolated through density gradient centrifugation. PBMCs intended for TCR sequencing were frozen in liquid nitrogen and were later thawed in a 37 degrees C water bath. A purity of at least 90% was achieved for sorted or isolated CD4+, CD8+ and CD8+ TEMRA cells.

This clonotype was sampled from a human donor with Susac syndrome. The sequence links TRBV28 to TRBJ2-1, with 10 bases matching TRBD2. Sample: CD4+ T cells from PBMCs. CDR3 protein: CASSLGPLVAGGYNEQFF. The DNA sequence reads TGTGCCAGCAGTTTGGGCCCCCTGGTAGCGGGAGGCTACAATGAGCAGTTCTTC.